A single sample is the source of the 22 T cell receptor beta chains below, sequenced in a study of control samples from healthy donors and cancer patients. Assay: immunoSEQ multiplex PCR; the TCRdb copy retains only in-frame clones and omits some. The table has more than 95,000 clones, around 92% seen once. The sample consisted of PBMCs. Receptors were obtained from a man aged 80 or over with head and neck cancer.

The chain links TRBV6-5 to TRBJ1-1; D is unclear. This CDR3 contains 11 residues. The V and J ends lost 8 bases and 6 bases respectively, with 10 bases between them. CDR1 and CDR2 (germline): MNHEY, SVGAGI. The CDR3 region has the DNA TGTGCCAGCTCCGGGGTCGCTGAAGCTTTCTTT. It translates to CASSGVAEAFF.

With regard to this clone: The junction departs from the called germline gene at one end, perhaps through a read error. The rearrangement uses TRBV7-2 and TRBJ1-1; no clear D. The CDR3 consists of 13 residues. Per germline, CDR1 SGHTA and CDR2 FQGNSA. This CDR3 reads CASSPLGSELVIF. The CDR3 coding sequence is TGTGCCAGCAGCCCGCTCGGATCCGAACTGGTGATCTTT.

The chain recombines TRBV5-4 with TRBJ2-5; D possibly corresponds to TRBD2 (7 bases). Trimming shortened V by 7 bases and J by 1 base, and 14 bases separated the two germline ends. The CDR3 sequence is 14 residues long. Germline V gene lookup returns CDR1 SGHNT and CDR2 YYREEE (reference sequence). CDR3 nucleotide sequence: TGTGCCAGCGCTAATCGGGGGGCCCAAGAGACCCAGTACTTC. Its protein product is CASANRGAQETQYF.

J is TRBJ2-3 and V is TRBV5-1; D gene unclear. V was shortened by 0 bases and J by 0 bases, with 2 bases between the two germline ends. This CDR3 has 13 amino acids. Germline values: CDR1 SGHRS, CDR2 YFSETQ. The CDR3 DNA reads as TGCGCCAGCAGCTTGGGCAGCACAGATACGCAGTATTTT. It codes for CASSLGSTDTQYF.

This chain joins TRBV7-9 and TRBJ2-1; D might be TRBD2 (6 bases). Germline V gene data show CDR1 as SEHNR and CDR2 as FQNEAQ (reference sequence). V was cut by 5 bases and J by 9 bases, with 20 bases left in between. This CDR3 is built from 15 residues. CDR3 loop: CASSQGDFWGGEQFF. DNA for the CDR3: TGTGCCAGCAGCCAAGGGGACTTTTGGGGCGGTGAGCAGTTCTTC.

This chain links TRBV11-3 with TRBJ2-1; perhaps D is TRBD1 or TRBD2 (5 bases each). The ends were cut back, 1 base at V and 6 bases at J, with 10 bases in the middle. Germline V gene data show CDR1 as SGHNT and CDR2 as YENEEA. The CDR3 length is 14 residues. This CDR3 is CASSLVGRSNEQFF. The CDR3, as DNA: TGTGCCAGCAGCTTAGTGGGACGGAGCAATGAGCAGTTCTTC.

The CDR3 is CASSYRPLVGEQFF. The CDR3 bases are TGTGCCAGCAGTTACCGACCCCTAGTGGGTGAGCAGTTCTTC. The V and J genes are TRBV6-5 and TRBJ2-1; D is uncertain. Trimming left V 2 bases short and J 9 bases short, with 14 bases between. CDR1 is MNHEY, CDR2 SVGAGI, per germline. The CDR3 spans 14 residues.

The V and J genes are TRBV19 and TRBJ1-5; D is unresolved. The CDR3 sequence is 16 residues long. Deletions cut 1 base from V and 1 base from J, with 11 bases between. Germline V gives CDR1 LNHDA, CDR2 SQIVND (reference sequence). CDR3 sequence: CASSIAHRGSNQPQHF. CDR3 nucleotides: TGTGCCAGTAGTATAGCCCACCGCGGAAGCAATCAGCCCCAGCATTTT.

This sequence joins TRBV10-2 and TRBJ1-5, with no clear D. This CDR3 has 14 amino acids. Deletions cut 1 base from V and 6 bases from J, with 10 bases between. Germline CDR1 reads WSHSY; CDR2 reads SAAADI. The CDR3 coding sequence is TGCGCCAGCAGTGAGTATCCGGCTGGTCAGCCCCAGCATTTT. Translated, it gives CASSEYPAGQPQHF.

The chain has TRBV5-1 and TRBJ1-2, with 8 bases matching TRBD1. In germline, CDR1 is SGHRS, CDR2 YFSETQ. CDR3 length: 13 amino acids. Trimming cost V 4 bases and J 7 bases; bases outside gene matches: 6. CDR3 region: CASSNKTGAGYTF. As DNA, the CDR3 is TGCGCCAGCAGCAACAAGACAGGGGCTGGCTACACCTTC.

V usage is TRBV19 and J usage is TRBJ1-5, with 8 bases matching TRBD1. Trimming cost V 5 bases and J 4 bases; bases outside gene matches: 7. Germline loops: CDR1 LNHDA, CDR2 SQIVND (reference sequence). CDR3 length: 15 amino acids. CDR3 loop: CASSVGQGANQPQHF. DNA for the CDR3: TGTGCCAGTAGTGTCGGGCAGGGGGCGAATCAGCCCCAGCATTTT.

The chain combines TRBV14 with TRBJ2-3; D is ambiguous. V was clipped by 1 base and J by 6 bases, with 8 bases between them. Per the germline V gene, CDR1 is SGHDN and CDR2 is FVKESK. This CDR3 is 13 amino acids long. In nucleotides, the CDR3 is TGTGCCAGCAGCCAAGTCGGCGAGGATACGCAGTATTTT. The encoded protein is CASSQVGEDTQYF.

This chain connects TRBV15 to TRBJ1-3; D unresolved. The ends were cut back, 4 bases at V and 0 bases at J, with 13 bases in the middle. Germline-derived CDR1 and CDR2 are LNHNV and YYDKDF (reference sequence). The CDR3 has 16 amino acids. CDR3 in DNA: TGTGCCACCAGCACTCTGCTCCATCCCTCTGGAAACACCATATATTTT. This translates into CATSTLLHPSGNTIYF.

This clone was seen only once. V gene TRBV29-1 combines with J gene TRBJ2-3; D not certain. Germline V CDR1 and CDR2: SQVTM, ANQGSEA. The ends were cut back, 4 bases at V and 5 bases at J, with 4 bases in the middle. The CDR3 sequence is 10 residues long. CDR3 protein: CSVGGDTQYF. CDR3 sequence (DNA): TGCAGCGTTGGGGGAGATACGCAGTATTTT.

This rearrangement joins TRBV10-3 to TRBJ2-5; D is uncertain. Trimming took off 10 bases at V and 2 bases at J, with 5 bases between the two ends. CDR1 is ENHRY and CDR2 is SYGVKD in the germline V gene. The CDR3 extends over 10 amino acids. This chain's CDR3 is CATGQETQYF. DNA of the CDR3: TGTGCCACCGGGCAAGAGACCCAGTACTTC.

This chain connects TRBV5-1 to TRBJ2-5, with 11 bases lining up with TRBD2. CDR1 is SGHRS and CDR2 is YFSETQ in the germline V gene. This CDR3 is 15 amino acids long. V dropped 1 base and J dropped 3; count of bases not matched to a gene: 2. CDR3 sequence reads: CASSLLTSGEETQYF. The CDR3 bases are TGCGCCAGCAGCTTGCTGACTAGCGGGGAAGAGACCCAGTACTTC.

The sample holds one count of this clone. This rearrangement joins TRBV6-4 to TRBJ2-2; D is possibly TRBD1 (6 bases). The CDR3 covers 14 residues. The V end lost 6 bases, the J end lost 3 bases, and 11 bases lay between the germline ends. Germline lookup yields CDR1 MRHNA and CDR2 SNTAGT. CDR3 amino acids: CASRQGIDTGELFF. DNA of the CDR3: TGTGCCAGCAGGCAGGGGATCGACACCGGGGAGCTGTTTTTT.

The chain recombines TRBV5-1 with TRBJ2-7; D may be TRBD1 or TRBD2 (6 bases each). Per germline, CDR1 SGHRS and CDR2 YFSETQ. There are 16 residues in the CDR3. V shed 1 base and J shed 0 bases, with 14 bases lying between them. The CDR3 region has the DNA TGCGCCAGCAGCTTGTGGGGGGACACTCCCTCCTACGAGCAGTACTTC. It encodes CASSLWGDTPSYEQYF.

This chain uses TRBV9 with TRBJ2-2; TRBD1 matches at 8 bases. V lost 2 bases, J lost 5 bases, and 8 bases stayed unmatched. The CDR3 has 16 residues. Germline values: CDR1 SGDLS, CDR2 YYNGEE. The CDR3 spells CASSVTGVSTTGELFF. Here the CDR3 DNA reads TGTGCCAGCAGCGTGACAGGGGTTTCTACGACCGGGGAGCTGTTTTTT.

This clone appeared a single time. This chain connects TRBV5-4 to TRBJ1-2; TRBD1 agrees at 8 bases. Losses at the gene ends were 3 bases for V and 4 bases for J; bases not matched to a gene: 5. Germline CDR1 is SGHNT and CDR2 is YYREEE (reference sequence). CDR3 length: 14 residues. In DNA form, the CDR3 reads TGTGCCAGCAGCTGGGACAGGCGAGCCTATGGCTACACCTTC. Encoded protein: CASSWDRRAYGYTF.

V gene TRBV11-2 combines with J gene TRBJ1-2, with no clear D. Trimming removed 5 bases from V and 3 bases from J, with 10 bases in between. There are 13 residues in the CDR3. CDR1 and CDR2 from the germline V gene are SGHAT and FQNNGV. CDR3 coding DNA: TGTGCCAGCAGCCCTCGGGAGGACTATGGCTACACCTTC. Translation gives CASSPREDYGYTF.

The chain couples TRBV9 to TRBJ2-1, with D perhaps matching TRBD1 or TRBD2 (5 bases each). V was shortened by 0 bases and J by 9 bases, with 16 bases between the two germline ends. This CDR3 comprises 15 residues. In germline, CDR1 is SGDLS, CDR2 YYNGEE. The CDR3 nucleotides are TGTGCCAGCAGCGTAGTTACTCGGGGCCTAGGTGAGCAGTTCTTC. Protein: CASSVVTRGLGEQFF.